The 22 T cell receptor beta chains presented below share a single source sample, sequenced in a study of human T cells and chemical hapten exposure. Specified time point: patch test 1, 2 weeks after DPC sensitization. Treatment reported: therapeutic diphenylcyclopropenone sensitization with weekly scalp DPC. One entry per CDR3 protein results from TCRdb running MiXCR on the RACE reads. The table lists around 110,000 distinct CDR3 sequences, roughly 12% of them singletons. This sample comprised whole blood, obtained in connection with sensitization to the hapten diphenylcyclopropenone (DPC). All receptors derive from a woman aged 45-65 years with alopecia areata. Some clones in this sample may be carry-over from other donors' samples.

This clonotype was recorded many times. The CDR3 is CASSLAGTENQPQHF. As DNA, the CDR3 is TGTGCCAGCAGTTTGGCCGGGACAGAGAATCAGCCCCAGCATTTT. This chain joins TRBV2 and TRBJ1-5; 7 nucleotides agree with TRBD1. This CDR3 spans 15 amino acids. Germline V gives CDR1 SNHLY, CDR2 FYNNEI. Trimming removed 5 bases from V and 4 bases from J; junction bases left unmatched: 8.

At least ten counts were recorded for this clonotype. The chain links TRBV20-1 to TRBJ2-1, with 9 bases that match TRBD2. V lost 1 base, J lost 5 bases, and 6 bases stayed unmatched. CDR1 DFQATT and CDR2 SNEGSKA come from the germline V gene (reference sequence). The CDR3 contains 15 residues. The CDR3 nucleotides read TGCAGTGCTAGAGTTAGCGGGAGACGGGACAATGAGCAGTTCTTC. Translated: CSARVSGRRDNEQFF.

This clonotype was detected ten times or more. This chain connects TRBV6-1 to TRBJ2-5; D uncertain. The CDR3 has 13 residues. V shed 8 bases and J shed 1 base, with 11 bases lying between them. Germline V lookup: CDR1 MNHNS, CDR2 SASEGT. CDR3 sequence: CASALGIQETQYF. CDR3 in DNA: TGTGCCAGCGCGTTGGGGATCCAAGAGACCCAGTACTTC.

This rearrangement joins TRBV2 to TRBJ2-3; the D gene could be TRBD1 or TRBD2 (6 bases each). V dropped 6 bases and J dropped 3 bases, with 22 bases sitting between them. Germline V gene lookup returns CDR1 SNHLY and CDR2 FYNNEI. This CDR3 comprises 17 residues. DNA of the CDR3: TGTGCCAGCAGCCGTGCAGGGGAGGTCCTCAGGACAGATACGCAGTATTTT. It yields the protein CASSRAGEVLRTDTQYF.

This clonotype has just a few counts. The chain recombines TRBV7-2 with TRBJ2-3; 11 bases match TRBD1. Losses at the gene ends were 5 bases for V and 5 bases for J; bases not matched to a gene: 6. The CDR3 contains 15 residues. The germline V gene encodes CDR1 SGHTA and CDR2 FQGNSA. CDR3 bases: TGTGCCAGCAGCACAGGACAGGGGGCAGGAGATACGCAGTATTTT. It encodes CASSTGQGAGDTQYF.

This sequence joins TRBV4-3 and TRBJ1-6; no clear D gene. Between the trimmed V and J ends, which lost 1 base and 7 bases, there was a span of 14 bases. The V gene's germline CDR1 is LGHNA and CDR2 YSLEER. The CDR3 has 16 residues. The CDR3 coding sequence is TGCGCCAGCAGCCAAGGCCCCGGCAAGTCGAATTCACCCCTCCACTTT. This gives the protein CASSQGPGKSNSPLHF.

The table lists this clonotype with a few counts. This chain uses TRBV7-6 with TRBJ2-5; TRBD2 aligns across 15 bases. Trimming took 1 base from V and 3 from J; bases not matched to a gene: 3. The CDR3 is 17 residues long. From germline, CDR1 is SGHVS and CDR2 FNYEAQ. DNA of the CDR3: TGTGCCAGCAGCTTAGGGACTAGCGGGGGGGCTGAAGAGACCCAGTACTTC. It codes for CASSLGTSGGAEETQYF.

CDR3 DNA sequence: TGTGCCAGCAGATCTAGCGGGCCCGACGGGGAGACCCAGTACTTC. Protein sequence: CASRSSGPDGETQYF. The rearrangement joins TRBV28 to TRBJ2-5; 8 bases agree with TRBD2. Germline assignment: CDR1 MDHEN and CDR2 SYDVKM. The J segment lost 5 bases and the V segment lost 6 bases, leaving 11 bases of the junction unmatched. The CDR3 loop spans 15 amino acids.

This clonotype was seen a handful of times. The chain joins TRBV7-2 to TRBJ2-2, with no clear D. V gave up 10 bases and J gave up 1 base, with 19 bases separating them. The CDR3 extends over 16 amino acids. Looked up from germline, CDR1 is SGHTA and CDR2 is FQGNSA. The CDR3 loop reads CATSPRATMNTGELFF. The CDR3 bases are TGTGCCACCTCACCGCGAGCGACAATGAACACCGGGGAGCTGTTTTTT.

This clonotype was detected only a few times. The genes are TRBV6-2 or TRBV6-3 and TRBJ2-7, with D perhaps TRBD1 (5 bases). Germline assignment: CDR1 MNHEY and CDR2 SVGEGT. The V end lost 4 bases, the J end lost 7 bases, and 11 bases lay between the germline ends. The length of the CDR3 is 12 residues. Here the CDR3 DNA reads TGTGCCAGCAGTTTTCCAGGGCGGGAGCAGTACTTC. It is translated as CASSFPGREQYF.

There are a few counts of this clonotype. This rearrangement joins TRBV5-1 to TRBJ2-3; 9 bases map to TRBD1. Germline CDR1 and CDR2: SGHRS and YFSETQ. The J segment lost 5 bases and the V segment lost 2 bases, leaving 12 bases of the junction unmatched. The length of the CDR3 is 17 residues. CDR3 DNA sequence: TGCGCCAGCAGCTTAGCGCCGGGACAGGGCAGTGGAGATACGCAGTATTTT. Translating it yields CASSLAPGQGSGDTQYF.

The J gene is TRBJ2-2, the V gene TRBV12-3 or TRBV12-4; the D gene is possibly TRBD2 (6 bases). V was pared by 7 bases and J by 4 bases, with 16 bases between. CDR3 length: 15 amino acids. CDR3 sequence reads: CASTPAPGGTGELFF. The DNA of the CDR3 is TGTGCCAGCACCCCAGCCCCCGGGGGCACCGGGGAGCTGTTTTTT.

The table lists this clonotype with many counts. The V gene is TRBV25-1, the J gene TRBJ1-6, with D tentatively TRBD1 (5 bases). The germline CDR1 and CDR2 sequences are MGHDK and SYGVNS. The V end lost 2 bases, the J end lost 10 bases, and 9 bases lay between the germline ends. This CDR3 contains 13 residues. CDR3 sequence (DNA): TGTGCCAGCAGTGAACAGGGCGGCTCACCCCTCCACTTT. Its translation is CASSEQGGSPLHF.

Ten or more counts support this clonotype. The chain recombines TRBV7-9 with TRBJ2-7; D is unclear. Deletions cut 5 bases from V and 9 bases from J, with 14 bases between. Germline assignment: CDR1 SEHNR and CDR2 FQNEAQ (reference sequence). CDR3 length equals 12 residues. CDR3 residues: CASSGPSLMQYF. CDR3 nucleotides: TGTGCCAGCAGCGGACCCTCCCTAATGCAGTACTTC.

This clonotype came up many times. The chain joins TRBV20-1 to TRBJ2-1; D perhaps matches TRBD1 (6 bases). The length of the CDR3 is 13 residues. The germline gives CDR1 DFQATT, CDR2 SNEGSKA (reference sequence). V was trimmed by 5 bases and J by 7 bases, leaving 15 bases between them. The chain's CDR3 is CSAPLQGWNEQFF. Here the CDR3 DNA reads TGCAGTGCTCCTCTACAGGGTTGGAATGAGCAGTTCTTC.

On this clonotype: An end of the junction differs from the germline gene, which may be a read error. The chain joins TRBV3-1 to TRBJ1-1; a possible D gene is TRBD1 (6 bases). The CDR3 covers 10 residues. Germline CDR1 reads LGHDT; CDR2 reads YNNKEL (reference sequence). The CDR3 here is CASSQGDTVF. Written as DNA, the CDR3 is TGTGCCAGCAGCCAAGGGGACACCGTCTTT. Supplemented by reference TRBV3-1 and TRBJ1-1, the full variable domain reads DTAVSQTPKYLVTQMGNDKSIKCEQNLGHDTMYWYKQDSKKFLKIMFSYNNKELIINETVPNRFSPKSPDKAHLNLHINSLELGDSAVYFCASSQGDTVFGQGTRLTVV.

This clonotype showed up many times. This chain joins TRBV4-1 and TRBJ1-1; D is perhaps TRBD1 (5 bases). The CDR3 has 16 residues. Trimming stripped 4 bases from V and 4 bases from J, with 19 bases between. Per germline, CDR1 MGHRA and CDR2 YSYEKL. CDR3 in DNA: TGCGCCAGCAGCCGGCGTAGGCTGCAGGGAGGCACTGAAGCTTTCTTT. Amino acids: CASSRRRLQGGTEAFF.

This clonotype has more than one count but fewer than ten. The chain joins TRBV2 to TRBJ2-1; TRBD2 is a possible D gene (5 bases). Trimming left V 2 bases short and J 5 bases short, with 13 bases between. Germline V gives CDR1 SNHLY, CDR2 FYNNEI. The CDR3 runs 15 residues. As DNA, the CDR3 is TGTGCCAGCAGTGAAAGAAGCGGAGCCAACAATGAGCAGTTCTTC. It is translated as CASSERSGANNEQFF.

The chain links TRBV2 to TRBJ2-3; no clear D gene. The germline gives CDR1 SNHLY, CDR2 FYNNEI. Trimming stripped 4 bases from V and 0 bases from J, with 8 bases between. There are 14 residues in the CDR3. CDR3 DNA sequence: TGTGCCAGCAGTGGTGGTGGTAGCACAGATACGCAGTATTTT. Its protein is CASSGGGSTDTQYF.

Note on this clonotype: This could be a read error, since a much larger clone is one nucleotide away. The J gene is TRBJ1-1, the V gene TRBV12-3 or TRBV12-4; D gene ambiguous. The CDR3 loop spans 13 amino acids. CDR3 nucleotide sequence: TGTGCCAGCAGGTTCGGAGCCCGGACTGAAACTTTCTTT. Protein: CASRFGARTETFF.

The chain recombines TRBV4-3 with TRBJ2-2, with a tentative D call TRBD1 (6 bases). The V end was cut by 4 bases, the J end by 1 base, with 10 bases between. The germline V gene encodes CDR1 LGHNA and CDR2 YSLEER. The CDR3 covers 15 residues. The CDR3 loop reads CASSRRDKNTGELFF. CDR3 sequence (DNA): TGCGCCAGCAGCCGCCGGGACAAGAACACCGGGGAGCTGTTTTTT.

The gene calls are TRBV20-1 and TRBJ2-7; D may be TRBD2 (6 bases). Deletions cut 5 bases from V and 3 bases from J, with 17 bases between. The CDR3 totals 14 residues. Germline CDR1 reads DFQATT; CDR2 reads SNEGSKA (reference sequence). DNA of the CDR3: TGCAGTGCTGACACCGGGACGGACTACTACGAGCAGTACTTC. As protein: CSADTGTDYYEQYF.